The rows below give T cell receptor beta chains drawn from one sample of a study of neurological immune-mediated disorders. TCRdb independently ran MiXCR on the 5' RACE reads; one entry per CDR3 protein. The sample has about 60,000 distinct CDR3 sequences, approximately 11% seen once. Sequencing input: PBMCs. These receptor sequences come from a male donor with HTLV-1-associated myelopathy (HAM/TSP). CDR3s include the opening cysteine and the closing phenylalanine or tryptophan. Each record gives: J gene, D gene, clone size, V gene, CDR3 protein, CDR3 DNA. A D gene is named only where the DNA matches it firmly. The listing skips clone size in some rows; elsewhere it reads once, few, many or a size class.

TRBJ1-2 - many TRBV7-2 CASSLEGNYGYTF TGTGCCAGCAGCTTAGAAGGGAACTATGGCTACACCTTC
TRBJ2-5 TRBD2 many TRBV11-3 CASSLQAGEETQYF TGTGCCAGCAGCTTACAAGCGGGGGAAGAGACCCAGTACTTC
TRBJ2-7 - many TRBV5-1 CASSLEVGYEQYF TGCGCCAGCAGCTTAGAGGTGGGTTACGAGCAGTACTTC
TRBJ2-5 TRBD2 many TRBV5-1 CASSLDPAGAQETQYF TGCGCCAGCAGCTTGGATCCAGCGGGGGCCCAAGAGACCCAGTACTTC
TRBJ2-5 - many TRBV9 CASSVGGSAPQGSQYF TGTGCCAGCAGCGTAGGGGGTAGCGCTCCCCAAGGATCCCAGTACTTC
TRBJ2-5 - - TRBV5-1 CASSLGAIVQDTQYF TGCGCCAGCAGCTTGGGCGCTATCGTGCAAGATACCCAGTACTTC
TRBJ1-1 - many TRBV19 CASSFQNTEAFF TGTGCCAGTAGTTTCCAGAACACTGAAGCTTTCTTT
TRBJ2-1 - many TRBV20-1 CSASDRNEQFF TGCAGTGCTAGTGATCGGAATGAGCAGTTCTTC
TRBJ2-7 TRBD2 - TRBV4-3 CASSQGYRTSGGEQYF TGCGCCAGCAGCCAGGGTTATCGGACTAGCGGGGGCGAGCAGTACTTC
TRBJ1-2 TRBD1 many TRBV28 CASSPRGQGYGYTF TGTGCCAGCAGTCCTAGGGGACAGGGTTATGGCTACACCTTC
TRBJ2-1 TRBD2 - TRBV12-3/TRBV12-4 CASCSSGGTYNEQFF TGTGCCAGCTGTTCTAGCGGGGGGACGTACAATGAGCAGTTCTTC
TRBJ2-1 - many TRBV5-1 CASSSFNEQFF TGCGCCAGCAGCTCCTTCAATGAGCAGTTCTTC
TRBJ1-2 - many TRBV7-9 CASTSDGPGYTF TGTGCCAGCACCTCAGACGGGCCTGGCTACACCTTC
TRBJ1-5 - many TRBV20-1 CSARDPAVNSNQPQHF TGCAGTGCTAGAGACCCGGCGGTGAATAGCAATCAGCCCCAGCATTTT
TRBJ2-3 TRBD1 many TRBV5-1 CASSTTGQPTDTQYF TGCGCCAGCAGCACCACGGGACAGCCCACAGATACGCAGTATTTT
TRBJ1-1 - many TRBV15 CATSIAGDTEAFF TGTGCCACCAGCATTGCAGGGGACACTGAAGCTTTCTTT
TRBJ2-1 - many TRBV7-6 CASSRPDNEQFF TGTGCCAGCAGTAGGCCAGACAATGAGCAGTTCTTC
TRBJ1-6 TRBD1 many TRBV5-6 CASSPGQGNNSPLHF TGTGCCAGCAGTCCTGGACAGGGGAACAATTCACCCCTCCACTTT
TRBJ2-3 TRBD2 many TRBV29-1 CSSEGLAGTDTQYF TGCAGCTCAGAGGGACTAGCGGGAACAGATACGCAGTATTTT
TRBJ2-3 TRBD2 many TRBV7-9 CASSLPPGLAFTDTQYF TGTGCCAGCAGCTTGCCGCCGGGACTAGCGTTCACAGATACGCAGTATTTT
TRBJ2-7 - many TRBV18 CASSPSDLTHEQYF TGTGCCAGCTCACCGTCTGACTTAACCCACGAGCAGTACTTC
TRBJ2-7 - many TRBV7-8 CASSSRGYEQYF TGTGCCAGCAGCTCCCGAGGTTACGAGCAGTACTTC
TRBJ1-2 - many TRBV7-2 CASSLAGGTDGYTF TGTGCCAGCAGCTTAGCGGGGGGCACGGATGGCTACACCTTC
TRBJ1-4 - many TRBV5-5 CASSYRWGKEEKLFF TGTGCCAGCAGCTACCGATGGGGCAAAGAGGAAAAACTGTTTTTT
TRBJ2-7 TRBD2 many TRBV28 CASSLNRLAGTSSYEQYF TGTGCCAGCAGTTTAAATAGGCTAGCGGGGACCAGCTCCTACGAGCAGTACTTC
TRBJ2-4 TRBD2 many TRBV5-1 CASSLTGGRSKNIQYF TGCGCCAGCAGCTTGACGGGGGGTCGGTCCAAAAACATTCAGTACTTC
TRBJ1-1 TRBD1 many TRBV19 CASSIGHRGTEAFF TGTGCCAGTAGTATAGGGCACAGGGGAACTGAAGCTTTCTTT
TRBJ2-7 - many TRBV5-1 CASSPGTYEQYF TGCGCCAGCAGCCCCGGGACCTACGAGCAGTACTTC
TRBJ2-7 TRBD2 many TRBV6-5 CASRPSGGTRYEQYF TGTGCCAGCAGACCTAGCGGGGGGACAAGATACGAGCAGTACTTC
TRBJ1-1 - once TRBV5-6 CANSPVGGLNTEAFF TGTGCCAACAGCCCGGTGGGGGGGCTGAACACTGAAGCTTTCTTT
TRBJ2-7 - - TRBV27 CASSLRGNGYEQYF TGTGCCAGCAGTTTACGTGGAAATGGCTACGAGCAGTACTTC
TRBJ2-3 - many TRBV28 CASSMGSFTDTQYF TGTGCCAGCAGTATGGGCTCGTTCACAGATACGCAGTATTTT
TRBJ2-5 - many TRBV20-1 CSAKRETQYF TGCAGTGCCAAGAGAGAGACCCAGTACTTC
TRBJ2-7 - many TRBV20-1 CSARDRKGTYEQYF TGCAGTGCTAGAGATCGTAAGGGAACCTACGAGCAGTACTTC
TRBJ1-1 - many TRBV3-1 CASSQYIWQGNTEAFF TGTGCCAGCAGCCAATATATCTGGCAGGGGAACACTGAAGCTTTCTTT
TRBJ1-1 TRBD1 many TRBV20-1 CSARDRGRETEAFF TGCAGTGCCAGGGACAGGGGGCGTGAAACTGAAGCTTTCTTT
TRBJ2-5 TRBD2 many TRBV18 CASSEAREGETQYF TGTGCCAGCTCCGAAGCCAGGGAGGGTGAGACCCAGTACTTC
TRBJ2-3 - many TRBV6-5 CASSPPGLQNWRTQYF TGTGCCAGCAGTCCACCGGGACTCCAAAATTGGCGTACGCAGTATTTT
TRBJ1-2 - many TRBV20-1 CSAGSDRYGYTF TGCAGTGCGGGTAGCGATCGCTATGGCTACACCTTC
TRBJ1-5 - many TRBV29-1 CSVGDQPQHF TGCAGCGTTGGCGATCAGCCCCAGCATTTT
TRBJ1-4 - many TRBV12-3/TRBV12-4 CASSSTVTNEKLFF TGTGCCAGCAGTTCAACGGTGACTAATGAAAAACTGTTTTTT
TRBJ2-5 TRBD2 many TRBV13 CASSIPGLDETQYF TGTGCCAGCAGCATACCGGGACTAGATGAGACCCAGTACTTC
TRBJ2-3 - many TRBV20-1 CSARDRRRGGTDTQYF TGCAGTGCTAGAGATCGACGGAGGGGAGGCACAGATACGCAGTATTTT
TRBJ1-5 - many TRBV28 CASSFSRQGGQPQHF TGTGCCAGCAGTTTCTCCCGTCAGGGAGGTCAGCCCCAGCATTTT
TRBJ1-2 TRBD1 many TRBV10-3 CAISLDRADYGYTF TGTGCCATCAGTCTGGACAGGGCCGACTATGGCTACACCTTC
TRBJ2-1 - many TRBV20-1 CSASGLGTYNEQFF TGCAGTGCTAGTGGCCTCGGCACCTACAATGAGCAGTTCTTC
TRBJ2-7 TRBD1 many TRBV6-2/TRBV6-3 CASRIRDRRHEQYF TGTGCCAGCAGAATCCGGGACAGGAGACACGAGCAGTACTTC
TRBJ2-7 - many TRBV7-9 CASIINTGTDYEQYF TGTGCCAGCATCATCAATACAGGGACCGACTACGAGCAGTACTTC
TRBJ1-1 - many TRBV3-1 CASSQGTAKAEAFF TGTGCCAGCAGCCAAGGGACAGCTAAGGCTGAAGCTTTCTTT
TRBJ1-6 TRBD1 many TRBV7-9 CASSPQAPDRGLSSYNSPLHF TGTGCCAGCAGCCCCCAAGCCCCGGACAGGGGGCTAAGCTCCTATAATTCACCCCTCCACTTT
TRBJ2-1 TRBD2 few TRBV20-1 CSVATGGPVYNEQFF TGCAGTGTCGCAACGGGGGGGCCGGTCTACAATGAGCAGTTCTTC
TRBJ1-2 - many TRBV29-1 CSVKSGGLGVGGYTF TGCAGCGTAAAATCTGGGGGCCTGGGGGTAGGAGGCTACACCTTC
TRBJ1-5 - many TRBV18 CASSPDGGRDQPQHF TGTGCCAGCTCACCAGATGGGGGTCGGGATCAGCCCCAGCATTTT
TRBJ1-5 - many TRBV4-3 CASSQDFTAKNQPQHF TGCGCCAGCAGCCAAGATTTCACGGCAAAGAATCAGCCCCAGCATTTT